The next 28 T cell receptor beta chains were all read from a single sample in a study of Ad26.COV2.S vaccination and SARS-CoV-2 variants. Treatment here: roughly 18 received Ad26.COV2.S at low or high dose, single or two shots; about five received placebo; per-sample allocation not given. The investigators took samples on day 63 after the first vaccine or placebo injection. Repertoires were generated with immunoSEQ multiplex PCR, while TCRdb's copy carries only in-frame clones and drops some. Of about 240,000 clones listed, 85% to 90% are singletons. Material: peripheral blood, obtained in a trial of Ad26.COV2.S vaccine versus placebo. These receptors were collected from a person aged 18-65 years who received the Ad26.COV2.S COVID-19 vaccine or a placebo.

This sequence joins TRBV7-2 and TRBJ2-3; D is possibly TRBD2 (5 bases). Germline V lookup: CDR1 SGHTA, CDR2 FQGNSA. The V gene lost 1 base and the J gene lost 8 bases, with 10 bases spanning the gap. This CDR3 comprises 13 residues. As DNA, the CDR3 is TGTGCCAGCAGCTTAGGGGCCAGCGGTACGCAGTATTTT. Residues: CASSLGASGTQYF.

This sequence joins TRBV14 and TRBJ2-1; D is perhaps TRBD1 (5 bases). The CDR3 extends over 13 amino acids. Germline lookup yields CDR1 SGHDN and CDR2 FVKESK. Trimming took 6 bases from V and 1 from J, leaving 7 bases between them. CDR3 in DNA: TGTGCCAGCAGTAGGGGATCCTACAATGAGCAGTTCTTC. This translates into CASSRGSYNEQFF.

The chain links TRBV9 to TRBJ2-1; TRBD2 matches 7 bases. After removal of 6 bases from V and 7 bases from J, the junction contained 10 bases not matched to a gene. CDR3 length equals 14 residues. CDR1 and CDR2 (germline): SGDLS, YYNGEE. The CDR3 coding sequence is TGTGCCAGCACCGTGGGTAGCGGGTCGAATGAGCAGTTCTTC. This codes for CASTVGSGSNEQFF.

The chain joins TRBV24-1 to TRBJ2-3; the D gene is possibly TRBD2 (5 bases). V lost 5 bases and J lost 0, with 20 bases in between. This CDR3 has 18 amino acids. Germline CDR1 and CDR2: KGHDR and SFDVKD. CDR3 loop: CATSGFRASSSSTDTQYF. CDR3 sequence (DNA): TGTGCCACCAGTGGATTTCGGGCTAGCTCCTCTAGCACAGATACGCAGTATTTT.

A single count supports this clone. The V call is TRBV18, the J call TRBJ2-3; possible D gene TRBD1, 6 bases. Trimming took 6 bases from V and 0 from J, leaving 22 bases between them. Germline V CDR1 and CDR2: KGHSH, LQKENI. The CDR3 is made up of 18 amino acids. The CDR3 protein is CASSRDRSGHSSTDTQYF. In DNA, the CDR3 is TGTGCCAGCTCCCGCGACAGGTCGGGGCATAGTAGCACAGATACGCAGTATTTT.

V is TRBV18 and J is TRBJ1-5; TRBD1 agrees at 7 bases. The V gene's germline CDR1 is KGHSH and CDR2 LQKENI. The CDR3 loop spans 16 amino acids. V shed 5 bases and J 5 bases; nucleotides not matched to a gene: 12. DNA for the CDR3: TGTGCCAGCTCAAGCTCCGGGACAGCGAAGTATCAGCCCCAGCATTTT. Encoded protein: CASSSSGTAKYQPQHF. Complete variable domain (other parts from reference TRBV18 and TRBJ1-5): NAGVMQNPRHLVRRRGQEARLRCSPMKGHSHVYWYRQLPEEGLKFMVYLQKENIIDESGMPKERFSAEFPKEGPSILRIQQVVRGDSAAYFCASSSSGTAKYQPQHFGDGTRLSIL.

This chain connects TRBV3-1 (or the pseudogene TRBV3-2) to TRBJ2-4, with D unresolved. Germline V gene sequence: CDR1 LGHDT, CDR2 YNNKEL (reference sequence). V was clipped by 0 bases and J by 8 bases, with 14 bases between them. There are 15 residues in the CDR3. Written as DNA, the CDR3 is TGTGCCAGCAGCCAAGAACCTCTAGTAGGTGACATTCAGTACTTC. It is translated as CASSQEPLVGDIQYF.

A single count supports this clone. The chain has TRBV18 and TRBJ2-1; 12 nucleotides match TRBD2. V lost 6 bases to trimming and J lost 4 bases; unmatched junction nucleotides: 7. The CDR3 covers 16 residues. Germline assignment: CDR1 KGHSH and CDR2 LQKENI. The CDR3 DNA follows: TGTGCCAGCTCCCCTAGCGGGAGGGGCTTGTACAATGAGCAGTTCTTC. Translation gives CASSPSGRGLYNEQFF. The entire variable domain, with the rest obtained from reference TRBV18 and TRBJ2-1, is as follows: NAGVMQNPRHLVRRRGQEARLRCSPMKGHSHVYWYRQLPEEGLKFMVYLQKENIIDESGMPKERFSAEFPKEGPSILRIQQVVRGDSAAYFCASSPSGRGLYNEQFFGPGTRLTVL.

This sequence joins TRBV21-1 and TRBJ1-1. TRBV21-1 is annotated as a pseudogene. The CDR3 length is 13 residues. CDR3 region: CASRRTGNTEAFF. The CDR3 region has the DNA TGTGCCAGCAGAAGGACGGGGAACACTGAAGCTTTCTTT.

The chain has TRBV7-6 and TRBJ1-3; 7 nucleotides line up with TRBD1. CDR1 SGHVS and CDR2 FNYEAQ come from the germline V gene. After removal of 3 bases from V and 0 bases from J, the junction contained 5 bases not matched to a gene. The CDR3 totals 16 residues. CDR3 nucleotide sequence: TGTGCCAGCAGCTTGGGACAGCACCTCTCTGGAAACACCATATATTTT. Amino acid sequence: CASSLGQHLSGNTIYF.

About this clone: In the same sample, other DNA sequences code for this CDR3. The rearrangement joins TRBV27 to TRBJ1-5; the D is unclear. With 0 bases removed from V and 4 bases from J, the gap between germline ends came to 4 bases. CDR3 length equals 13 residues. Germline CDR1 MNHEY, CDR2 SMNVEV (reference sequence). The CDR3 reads CASSLSSNQPQHF. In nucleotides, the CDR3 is TGTGCCAGCAGTTTATCGTCGAATCAGCCCCAGCATTTT.

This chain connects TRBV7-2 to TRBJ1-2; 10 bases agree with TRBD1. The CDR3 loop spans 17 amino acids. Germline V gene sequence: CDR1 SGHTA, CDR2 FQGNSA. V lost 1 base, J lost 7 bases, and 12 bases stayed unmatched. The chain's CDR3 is CASSLGGTGATRVGYTF. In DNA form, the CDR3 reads TGTGCCAGCAGCTTAGGGGGGACAGGGGCCACGAGGGTTGGCTACACCTTC.

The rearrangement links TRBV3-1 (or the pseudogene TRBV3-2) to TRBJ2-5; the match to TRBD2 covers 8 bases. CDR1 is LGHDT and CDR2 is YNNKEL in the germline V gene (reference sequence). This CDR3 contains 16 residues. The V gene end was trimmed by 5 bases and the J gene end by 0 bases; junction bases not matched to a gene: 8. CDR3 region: CASSRPGLVNQETQYF. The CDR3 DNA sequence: TGTGCCAGCAGCAGACCGGGACTAGTGAACCAAGAGACCCAGTACTTC.

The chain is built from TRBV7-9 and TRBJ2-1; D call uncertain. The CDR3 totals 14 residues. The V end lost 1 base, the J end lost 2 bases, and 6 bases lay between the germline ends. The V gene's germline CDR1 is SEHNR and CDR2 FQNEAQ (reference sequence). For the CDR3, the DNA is TGTGCCAGCAGCTTAGACCAGACCTACAATGAGCAGTTCTTC. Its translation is CASSLDQTYNEQFF.

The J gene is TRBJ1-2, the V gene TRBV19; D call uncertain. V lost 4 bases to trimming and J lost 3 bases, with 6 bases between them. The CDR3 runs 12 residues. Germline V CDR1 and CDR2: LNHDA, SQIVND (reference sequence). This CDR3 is CASSSSYYGYTF. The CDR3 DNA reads TGTGCCAGTAGTAGCAGCTACTATGGCTACACCTTC.

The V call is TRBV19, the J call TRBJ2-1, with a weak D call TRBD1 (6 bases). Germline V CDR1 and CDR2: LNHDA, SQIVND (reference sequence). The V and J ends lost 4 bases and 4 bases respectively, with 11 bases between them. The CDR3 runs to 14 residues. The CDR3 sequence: CASSSWGRYNEQFF. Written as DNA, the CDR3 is TGTGCCAGTAGTAGCTGGGGGCGATACAATGAGCAGTTCTTC.

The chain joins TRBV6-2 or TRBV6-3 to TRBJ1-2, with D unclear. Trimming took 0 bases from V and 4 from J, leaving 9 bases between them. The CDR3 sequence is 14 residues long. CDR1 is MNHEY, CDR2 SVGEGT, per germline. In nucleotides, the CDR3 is TGTGCCAGCAGTTACTCGGCAGAGAGCTATGGCTACACCTTC. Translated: CASSYSAESYGYTF.

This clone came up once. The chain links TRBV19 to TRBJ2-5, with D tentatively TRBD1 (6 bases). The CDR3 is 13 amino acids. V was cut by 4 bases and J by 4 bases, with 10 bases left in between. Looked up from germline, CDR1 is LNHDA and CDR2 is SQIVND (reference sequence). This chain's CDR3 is CASSTNRAETQYF. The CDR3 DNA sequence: TGTGCCAGTAGTACCAACAGGGCAGAGACCCAGTACTTC.

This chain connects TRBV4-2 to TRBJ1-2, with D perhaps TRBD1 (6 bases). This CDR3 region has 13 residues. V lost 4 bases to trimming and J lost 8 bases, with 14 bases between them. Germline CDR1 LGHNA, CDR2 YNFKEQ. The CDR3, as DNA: TGTGCCAGCAGCCCGGGGGGCAACTGGGGCTACACCTTC. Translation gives CASSPGGNWGYTF.

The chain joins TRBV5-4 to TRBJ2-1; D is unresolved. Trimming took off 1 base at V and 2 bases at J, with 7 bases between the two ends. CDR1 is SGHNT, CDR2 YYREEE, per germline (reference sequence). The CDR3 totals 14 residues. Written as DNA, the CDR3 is TGTGCCAGCAGCTTGAGTAACACCTACAATGAGCAGTTCTTC. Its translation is CASSLSNTYNEQFF. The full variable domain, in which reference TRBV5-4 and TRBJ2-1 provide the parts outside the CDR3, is ETGVTQSPTHLIKTRGQQVTLRCSSQSGHNTVSWYQQALGQGPQFIFQYYREEENGRGNFPPRFSGLQFPNYSSELNVNALELDDSALYLCASSLSNTYNEQFFGPGTRLTVL.

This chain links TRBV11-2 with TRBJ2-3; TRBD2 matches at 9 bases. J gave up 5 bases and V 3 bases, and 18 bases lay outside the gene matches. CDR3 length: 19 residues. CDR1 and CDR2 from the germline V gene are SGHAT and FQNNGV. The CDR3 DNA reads TGTGCCAGCAGCTTGAGCGGGGGGATTCGGACTAGCGAGCTAGATACGCAGTATTTT. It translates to CASSLSGGIRTSELDTQYF. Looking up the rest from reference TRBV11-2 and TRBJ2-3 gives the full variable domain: EAGVAQSPRYKIIEKRQSVAFWCNPISGHATLYWYQQILGQGPKLLIQFQNNGVVDDSQLPKDRFSAERLKGVDSTLKIQPAKLEDSAVYLCASSLSGGIRTSELDTQYFGPGTRLTVL.

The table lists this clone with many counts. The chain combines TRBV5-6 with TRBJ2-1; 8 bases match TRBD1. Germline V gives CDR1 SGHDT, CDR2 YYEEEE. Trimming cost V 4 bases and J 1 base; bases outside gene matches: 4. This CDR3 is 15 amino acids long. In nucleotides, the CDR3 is TGTGCCAGCAGCCCGGGACAGGATTCCTACAATGAGCAGTTCTTC. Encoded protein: CASSPGQDSYNEQFF.

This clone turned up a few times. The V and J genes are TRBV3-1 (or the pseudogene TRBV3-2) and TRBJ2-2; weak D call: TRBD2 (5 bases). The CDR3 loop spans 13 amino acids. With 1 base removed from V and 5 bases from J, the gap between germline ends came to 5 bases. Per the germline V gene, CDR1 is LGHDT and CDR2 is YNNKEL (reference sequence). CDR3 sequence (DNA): TGTGCCAGCAGCCAAGGCGGGACCGGGGAGCTGTTTTTT. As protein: CASSQGGTGELFF.

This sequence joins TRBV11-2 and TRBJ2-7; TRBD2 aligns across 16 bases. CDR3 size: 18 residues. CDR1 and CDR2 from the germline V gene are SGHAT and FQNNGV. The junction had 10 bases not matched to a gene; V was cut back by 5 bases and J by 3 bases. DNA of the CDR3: TGTGCCAGCAGCCCCGAGGGGACTAGCGGGAGGGCGCTCTACGAGCAGTACTTC. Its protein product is CASSPEGTSGRALYEQYF.

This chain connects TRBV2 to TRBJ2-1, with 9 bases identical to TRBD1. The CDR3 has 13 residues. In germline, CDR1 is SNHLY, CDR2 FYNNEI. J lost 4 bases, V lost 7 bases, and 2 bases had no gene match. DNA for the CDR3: TGTGCCAGCATGACAGGGGGTTACAATGAGCAGTTCTTC. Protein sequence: CASMTGGYNEQFF.

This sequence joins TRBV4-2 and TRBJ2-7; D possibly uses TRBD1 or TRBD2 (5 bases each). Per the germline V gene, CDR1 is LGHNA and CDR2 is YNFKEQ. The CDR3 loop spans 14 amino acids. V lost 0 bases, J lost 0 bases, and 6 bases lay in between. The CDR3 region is CASSQEGTSYEQYF. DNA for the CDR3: TGTGCCAGCAGCCAAGAGGGGACCTCCTACGAGCAGTACTTC.

CDR3 protein: CASSPDRGKHGYTF. Here the CDR3 DNA reads TGTGCCAGCTCACCAGACAGGGGAAAGCATGGCTACACCTTC. The V and J genes are TRBV18 and TRBJ1-2; TRBD1 matches 8 bases. Germline V gene lookup returns CDR1 KGHSH and CDR2 LQKENI. CDR3 size: 14 residues. The J segment lost 6 bases and the V segment lost 2 bases, leaving 5 bases of the junction unmatched.

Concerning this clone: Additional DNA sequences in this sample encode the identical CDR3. CDR3 sequence: CASSIGTLNTEAFF. The CDR3 nucleotides read TGTGCCAGTAGTATTGGGACCCTGAACACTGAAGCTTTCTTT. This chain links TRBV19 with TRBJ1-1; tentative D call: TRBD1 (5 bases). CDR3 length: 14 residues. The germline CDR1 and CDR2 sequences are LNHDA and SQIVND (reference sequence). Between the trimmed V and J ends, which lost 3 bases and 0 bases, there was a span of 8 bases.